These 28 T cell receptor beta chains were all obtained from the same sample, sequenced in a study of cytomegalovirus exposure and HLA in healthy donors. This PCR relied on a set of 60 Vbeta primers and 13 Jbeta primers. Libraries were prepared by immunoSEQ multiplex PCR; TCRdb keeps only in-frame clonotypes and omits some of them. The sample lists about 210,000 clones, just under 80% occurring once. The material sequenced was PBMCs. The receptors were gathered from a boy younger than 18 in good health and CMV-seronegative.

This chain connects TRBV4-1 to TRBJ1-3, with D possibly TRBD1 on 6 matching bases. From germline, CDR1 is MGHRA and CDR2 YSYEKL. The CDR3 extends over 16 amino acids. Trimming removed 0 bases at V and 2 bases at J, with 11 bases between. The CDR3, as DNA: TGCGCCAGCAGCCAAGATGGAACAGGGCCTGGAAACACCATATATTTT. This gives the protein CASSQDGTGPGNTIYF.

The chain carries TRBV5-6 and TRBJ1-2; 7 nucleotides line up with TRBD1. From germline, CDR1 is SGHDT and CDR2 YYEEEE. This CDR3 region has 12 residues. With V trimmed by 4 bases and J by 8 bases, 5 bases remained unmatched. The CDR3 sequence: CASSRGTAGYTF. CDR3 DNA: TGTGCCAGCAGCCGAGGGACAGCCGGCTACACCTTC. Combining the CDR3 with reference TRBV5-6 and TRBJ1-2 gives the whole variable domain DAGVTQSPTHLIKTRGQQVTLRCSPKSGHDTVSWYQQALGQGPQFIFQYYEEEERQRGNFPDRFSGHQFPNYSSELNVNALLLGDSALYLCASSRGTAGYTFGSGTRLTVV.

V usage is TRBV18 and J usage is TRBJ1-2, with D perhaps matching TRBD1 (5 bases). CDR1 KGHSH and CDR2 LQKENI come from the germline V gene. The CDR3 extends over 14 amino acids. V dropped 4 bases and J dropped 6 bases, with 15 bases sitting between them. CDR3 amino acids: CASSRGGDPHGYTF. The CDR3, as DNA: TGTGCCAGCTCACGCGGGGGGGATCCACATGGCTACACCTTC.

The chain has TRBV10-3 and TRBJ1-1, with 10 bases that match TRBD1. Germline V CDR1 and CDR2: ENHRY, SYGVKD. Trimming took 6 bases from V and 5 from J; bases not matched to a gene: 9. This CDR3 is built from 15 residues. This CDR3 reads CAIRGTGADTTEAFF. CDR3 DNA: TGTGCCATCAGGGGGACAGGGGCTGATACGACTGAAGCTTTCTTT.

This clone was detected only a few times. The rearrangement links TRBV5-1 to TRBJ2-5, with TRBD2 matching 12 bases. Unmatched junction bases numbered 6, after V lost 0 bases and J lost 6 bases. From germline, CDR1 is SGHRS and CDR2 YFSETQ. The CDR3 has 16 amino acids. The CDR3 DNA sequence: TGCGCCAGCAGCTTGGGTGGACTAGCGGGATTGAAGACCCAGTACTTC. This gives the protein CASSLGGLAGLKTQYF.

J is TRBJ1-2 and V is TRBV29-1; D is unresolved. Germline CDR1 and CDR2: SQVTM and ANQGSEA. V dropped 1 base and J dropped 4 bases, with 13 bases sitting between them. CDR3 length: 14 residues. The CDR3 protein is CSVEVGDYLYGYTF. The CDR3 coding sequence is TGCAGCGTTGAAGTCGGGGATTACCTCTATGGCTACACCTTC.

CDR3 DNA: TGCGCCACCTTGACTGGCGACAATGAGCAGTTCTTC. It is translated as CATLTGDNEQFF. V and J are TRBV10-2 and TRBJ2-1; D ambiguous. Germline V CDR1 and CDR2: WSHSY, SAAADI. The CDR3 length is 12 residues. The V end was cut by 10 bases, the J end by 5 bases, with 12 bases between.

In DNA form, the CDR3 reads TGTGCCAGCGGATTAGGAGGGCAGCCCCAGCATTTT. Its protein product is CASGLGGQPQHF. The chain has TRBV5-6 and TRBJ1-5; D remains ambiguous. Germline V gene lookup returns CDR1 SGHDT and CDR2 YYEEEE. The CDR3 totals 12 residues. V was pared by 7 bases and J by 7 bases, with 12 bases between.

The chain employs TRBV6-6 and TRBJ1-5, with 8 bases fitting TRBD1. V lost 7 bases to trimming and J lost 3 bases; unmatched junction nucleotides: 8. The CDR3 covers 15 residues. The germline V gene has CDR1 MNHNY and CDR2 SVGAGI (reference sequence). The CDR3 nucleotides read TGTGCCAGCAACCGTCGACAGGGGCTCAATCAGCCCCAGCATTTT. Translating it yields CASNRRQGLNQPQHF.

This clone was seen only a few times. This sequence joins TRBV11-3 and TRBJ1-2; TRBD1 is a possible D gene (6 bases). The V end was cut by 1 base, the J end by 5 bases, with 8 bases between. Germline V gives CDR1 SGHNT, CDR2 YENEEA. There are 13 residues in the CDR3. The CDR3 nucleotides are TGTGCCAGCAGCTTAGCTAGGGGGTATGGCTACACCTTC. Encoded protein: CASSLARGYGYTF. Combining the CDR3 with reference TRBV11-3 and TRBJ1-2 gives the whole variable domain EAGVVQSPRYKIIEKKQPVAFWCNPISGHNTLYWYLQNLGQGPELLIRYENEEAVDDSQLPKDRFSAERLKGVDSTLKIQPAELGDSAVYLCASSLARGYGYTFGSGTRLTVV.

The gene calls are TRBV7-3 and TRBJ2-7; D may be TRBD1 (6 bases). The V and J ends lost 2 bases and 5 bases respectively, with 10 bases between them. The V gene's germline CDR1 is SGHTA and CDR2 FQGTGA. The CDR3 has 13 amino acids. CDR3 sequence (DNA): TGTGCCAGCAGCTTAGCCAGGGGCGACGAGCAGTACTTC. Protein product: CASSLARGDEQYF.

The chain recombines TRBV11-3 with TRBJ1-2; TRBD1 matches 10 bases. V trimming: 5 bases; J trimming: 3 bases; junction bases outside the gene matches: 9. The CDR3 is made up of 16 amino acids. The germline gives CDR1 SGHNT, CDR2 YENEEA. The CDR3 sequence: CASSPPPGQGYYGYTF. In nucleotides, the CDR3 is TGTGCCAGCAGCCCCCCACCGGGACAGGGGTACTATGGCTACACCTTC. Full variable domain (missing parts from reference TRBV11-3 and TRBJ1-2): EAGVVQSPRYKIIEKKQPVAFWCNPISGHNTLYWYLQNLGQGPELLIRYENEEAVDDSQLPKDRFSAERLKGVDSTLKIQPAELGDSAVYLCASSPPPGQGYYGYTFGSGTRLTVV.

This chain uses TRBV30 with TRBJ2-2, with TRBD2 matching 9 bases. Germline V gene sequence: CDR1 GTSNPN, CDR2 SVGIG (reference sequence). This CDR3 contains 16 residues. J lost 6 bases, V lost 3 bases, and 11 bases had no gene match. The CDR3 loop reads CAWSPPRTSEPGELFF. In DNA, the CDR3 is TGTGCCTGGAGCCCTCCCCGGACTAGCGAGCCCGGGGAGCTGTTTTTT.

The chain is built from TRBV5-1 and TRBJ2-1; TRBD2 aligns across 8 bases. Trimming removed 5 bases from V and 5 bases from J; junction bases left unmatched: 6. The CDR3 is 14 amino acids. Germline CDR1 reads SGHRS; CDR2 reads YFSETQ. The CDR3 DNA sequence: TGCGCCAGCAGACGGGAGGGCCGCGACAATGAGCAGTTCTTC. Its protein product is CASRREGRDNEQFF. The variable domain in full, completed from reference TRBV5-1 and TRBJ2-1, reads KAGVTQTPRYLIKTRGQQVTLSCSPISGHRSVSWYQQTPGQGLQFLFEYFSETQRNKGNFPGRFSGRQFSNSRSEMNVSTLELGDSALYLCASRREGRDNEQFFGPGTRLTVL.

Concerning this clone itself: The junction shows a germline mismatch at one end, possibly a read error. The chain combines TRBV6-6 with TRBJ1-4; a possible D gene is TRBD1 (6 bases). The V gene's germline CDR1 is MNHNY and CDR2 SVGAGI (reference sequence). The CDR3 is 12 amino acids. CDR3 coding DNA: TGTGCCAGCAGATTACGAACAGGGCTTATCGACTTT. Translating it yields CASRLRTGLIDF.

This clone appeared a few times. The CDR3 nucleotides are TGTGCCAGCAGCCCCCGACAGGGAAAGAACACTGAAGCTTTCTTT. It encodes CASSPRQGKNTEAFF. The chain employs TRBV5-4 and TRBJ1-1, with 7 bases fitting TRBD1. The CDR3 totals 15 residues. V was clipped by 4 bases and J by 1 base; unmatched bases: 7. The germline gives CDR1 SGHNT, CDR2 YYREEE (reference sequence).

The V call is TRBV7-9, the J call TRBJ2-7; TRBD1 matches 9 bases. The CDR3 is 14 residues long. Germline V gene lookup returns CDR1 SEHNR and CDR2 FQNEAQ (reference sequence). V shed 5 bases, J shed 2 bases, and the junction held 4 bases outside the gene matches. This chain's CDR3 is CASSHRDRAYEQYF. The CDR3 nucleotides are TGTGCCAGCAGCCACCGGGACAGGGCCTACGAGCAGTACTTC.

This rearrangement joins TRBV11-3 to TRBJ1-4, with a weak D call TRBD1 (6 bases). Germline V CDR1 and CDR2: SGHNT, YENEEA. V dropped 3 bases and J dropped 3 bases, with 14 bases sitting between them. This CDR3 spans 16 amino acids. In nucleotides, the CDR3 is TGTGCCAGCAGCTTCGGGAGGAGGGGGGCTAATGAAAAACTGTTTTTT. Translated: CASSFGRRGANEKLFF.

The chain joins TRBV15 to TRBJ2-7, with 9 bases identical to TRBD1. The trim removed 4 bases at V and 1 base at J, leaving 5 bases unmatched. The CDR3 covers 15 residues. The V gene's germline CDR1 is LNHNV and CDR2 YYDKDF (reference sequence). CDR3 bases: TGTGCCACCAGCAAACGGACAGGGGATTCCTACGAGCAGTACTTC. Protein product: CATSKRTGDSYEQYF.

The chain couples TRBV7-9 to TRBJ2-5; D is unclear. TRBJ2-7 matches the DNA end more closely, so the J call is doubtful. The CDR3 has 13 amino acids. Germline V gives CDR1 SEHNR, CDR2 FQNEAQ (reference sequence). CDR3 nucleotide sequence: TGTGCCAGCAGCTCACTTAGCTCCTACGAGCAGTACTTC. Protein sequence: CASSSLSSYEQYF.

This clone has only a few counts. This sequence joins TRBV7-9 and TRBJ1-2, with D perhaps TRBD1 (5 bases). Trimming shortened V by 3 bases and J by 8 bases, and 16 bases separated the two germline ends. The V gene's germline CDR1 is SEHNR and CDR2 FQNEAQ (reference sequence). This CDR3 is 14 amino acids long. The CDR3 reads CASSLEGALRGYTF. CDR3 nucleotides: TGTGCCAGCAGCTTGGAAGGGGCCCTGCGAGGCTACACCTTC.

V and J are TRBV19 and TRBJ2-6; a weak D match, TRBD2 (5 bases). The CDR3 is 12 residues long. Germline V gene lookup returns CDR1 LNHDA and CDR2 SQIVND (reference sequence). The CDR3 bases are TGTGGAGGGAGCTCTGGGGCCAACGTCCTGACTTTC. Protein sequence: CGGSSGANVLTF.

This chain links TRBV19 with TRBJ2-3; 7 nucleotides agree with TRBD1. After removal of 3 bases from V and 1 base from J, the junction contained 1 base not matched to a gene. Per the germline V gene, CDR1 is LNHDA and CDR2 is SQIVND (reference sequence). The CDR3 covers 14 residues. CDR3 sequence (DNA): TGTGCCAGTAGTATTACAGGGGGCACAGATACGCAGTATTTT. Its protein is CASSITGGTDTQYF. Drawing the rest from reference TRBV19 and TRBJ2-3, the complete variable domain is DGGITQSPKYLFRKEGQNVTLSCEQNLNHDAMYWYRQDPGQGLRLIYYSQIVNDFQKGDIAEGYSVSREKKESFPLTVTSAQKNPTAFYLCASSITGGTDTQYFGPGTRLTVL.

This clone showed up just a few times. The CDR3, as DNA: TGTGCCAGCAGGACCCCCGCAGGGGGCGTAGAGACCCAGTACTTC. This encodes CASRTPAGGVETQYF. This chain links TRBV6-5 with TRBJ2-5; 8 bases match TRBD1. The length of the CDR3 is 15 residues. V shed 6 bases, J shed 4 bases, and the junction held 10 bases outside the gene matches. Germline V lookup: CDR1 MNHEY, CDR2 SVGAGI.

The chain links TRBV6-5 to TRBJ2-7; D perhaps matches TRBD2 (5 bases). CDR3 length equals 14 residues. V gave up 5 bases and J gave up 1 base, with 12 bases separating them. Germline V gene data show CDR1 as MNHEY and CDR2 as SVGAGI. The CDR3 region has the DNA TGTGCCAGCAGTCCAAGTAGCGTGTCCTACGAGCAGTACTTC. Protein: CASSPSSVSYEQYF.

This rearrangement joins TRBV11-2 to TRBJ2-5; TRBD1 is a possible D gene (5 bases). The germline V and J ends were trimmed by 0 bases and 5 bases, with 10 bases remaining between them. The germline CDR1 and CDR2 sequences are SGHAT and FQNNGV. The CDR3 consists of 14 residues. CDR3 DNA sequence: TGTGCCAGCAGCTTAGACAGGGCCAGTGAGACCCAGTACTTC. Translating it yields CASSLDRASETQYF.

The chain joins TRBV5-4 to TRBJ2-7; D is unresolved. Germline V gene sequence: CDR1 SGHNT, CDR2 YYREEE (reference sequence). The CDR3 is 13 amino acids. V was pared by 4 bases and J by 1 base, with 9 bases between. DNA of the CDR3: TGTGCCAGCAGCACAGTCGGATCCTACGAGCAGTACTTC. This encodes CASSTVGSYEQYF.

On this clone: Other DNA sequences in the same sample also yield this CDR3. The rearrangement joins TRBV5-1 to TRBJ2-3, with 9 bases lining up with TRBD2. The CDR3 sequence is 15 residues long. V dropped 2 bases and J dropped 3; count of bases not matched to a gene: 4. Germline CDR1 and CDR2: SGHRS and YFSETQ. CDR3 amino acids: CASSFVSGGTDTQYF. The CDR3 DNA sequence: TGCGCCAGCAGCTTTGTTAGCGGGGGTACAGATACGCAGTATTTT.